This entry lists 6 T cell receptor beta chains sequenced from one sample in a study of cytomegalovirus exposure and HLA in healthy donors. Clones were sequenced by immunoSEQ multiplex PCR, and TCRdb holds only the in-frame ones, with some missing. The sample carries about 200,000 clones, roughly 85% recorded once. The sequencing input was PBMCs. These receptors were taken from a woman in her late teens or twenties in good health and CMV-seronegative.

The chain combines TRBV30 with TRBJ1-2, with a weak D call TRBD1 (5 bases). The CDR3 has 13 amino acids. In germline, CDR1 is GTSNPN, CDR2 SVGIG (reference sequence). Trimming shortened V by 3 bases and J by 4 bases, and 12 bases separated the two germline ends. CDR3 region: CAWRGRTPYGYTF. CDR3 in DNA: TGTGCCTGGAGGGGGCGGACCCCCTATGGCTACACCTTC.

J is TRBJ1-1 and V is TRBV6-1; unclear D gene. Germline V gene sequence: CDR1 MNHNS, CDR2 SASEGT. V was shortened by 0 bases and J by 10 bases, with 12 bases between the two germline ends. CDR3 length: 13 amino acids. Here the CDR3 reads CASSEAPTWGAFF. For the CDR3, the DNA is TGTGCCAGCAGTGAAGCACCGACATGGGGAGCTTTCTTT.

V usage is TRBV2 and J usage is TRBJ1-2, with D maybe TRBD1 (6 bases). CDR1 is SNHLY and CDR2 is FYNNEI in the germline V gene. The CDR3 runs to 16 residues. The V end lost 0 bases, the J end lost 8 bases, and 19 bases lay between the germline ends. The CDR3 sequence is CASSEARGGQRGGYTF. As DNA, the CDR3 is TGTGCCAGCAGTGAAGCGCGCGGGGGCCAGCGAGGCGGCTACACCTTC. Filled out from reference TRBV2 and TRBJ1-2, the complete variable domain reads EPEVTQTPSHQVTQMGQEVILRCVPISNHLYFYWYRQILGQKVEFLVSFYNNEISEKSEIFDDQFSVERPDGSNFTLKIRSTKLEDSAMYFCASSEARGGQRGGYTFGSGTRLTVV.

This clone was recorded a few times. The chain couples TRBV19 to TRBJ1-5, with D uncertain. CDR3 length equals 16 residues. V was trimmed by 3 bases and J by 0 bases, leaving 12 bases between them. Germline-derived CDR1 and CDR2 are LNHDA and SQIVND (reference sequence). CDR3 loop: CASSIPRTASNQPQHF. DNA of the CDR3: TGTGCCAGTAGTATTCCGCGGACCGCTAGCAATCAGCCCCAGCATTTT.

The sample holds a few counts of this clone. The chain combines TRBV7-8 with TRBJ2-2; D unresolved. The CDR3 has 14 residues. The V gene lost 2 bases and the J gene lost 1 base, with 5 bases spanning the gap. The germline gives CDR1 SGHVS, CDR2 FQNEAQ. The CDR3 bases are TGTGCCAGCAGCTTATACTTGAACACCGGGGAGCTGTTTTTT. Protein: CASSLYLNTGELFF. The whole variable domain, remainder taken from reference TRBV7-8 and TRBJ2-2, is GAGVSQSPRYKVAKRGQDVALRCDPISGHVSLFWYQQALGQGPEFLTYFQNEAQLDKSGLPSDRFFAERPEGSVSTLKIQRTQQEDSAVYLCASSLYLNTGELFFGEGSRLTVL.

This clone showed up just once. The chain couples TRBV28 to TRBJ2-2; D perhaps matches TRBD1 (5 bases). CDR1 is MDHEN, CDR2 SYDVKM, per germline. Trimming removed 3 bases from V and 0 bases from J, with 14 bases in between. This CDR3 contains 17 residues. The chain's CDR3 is CASSFSGEGANTGELFF. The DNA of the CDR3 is TGTGCCAGCAGTTTCAGTGGAGAAGGGGCGAACACCGGGGAGCTGTTTTTT.